These 28 T cell receptor beta chains originate from one sample sequenced in a study of CXCR3-negative and CXCR3-positive naive CD8 T cells. General study results and limits: For CXCR3-positive naive cells, TRB CDR3s were more hydrophobic than those of CXCR3-negative naive cells.

Their cognate antigens are unknown. The authors prepared UMI-labeled TRB cDNA libraries by 5' RACE. TCRdb reanalyzed the 5' RACE reads, giving one entry per CDR3 protein sequence and no DNA. This sample's table reports approximately 130,000 distinct CDR3 sequences. What was sequenced was naive CXCR3+ CD8+ T cells from blood. Subset reported: CD45RO-CCR7+CD27+CD95- naive CD8+ T cells expressing CXCR3 (TNR3+). The source of these receptors is a human donor in good health. Some clones in this sample may be carry-over from other donors' samples.

The chain combines TRBV11-2 with TRBJ1-6. Germline-derived CDR1 and CDR2 are SGHAT and FQNNGV. The CDR3 sequence is 18 residues long. The CDR3 sequence: CASSLGAISSSYNSPLHF.

The CDR3 here is CASSLAKGTGGGYTF. The gene calls are TRBV5-4 and TRBJ1-2. CDR3 length equals 15 residues. The germline gives CDR1 SGHNT, CDR2 YYREEE (reference sequence).

The chain couples TRBV21-1 to TRBJ1-5; the TCRdb call, TRBD1, lacks DNA for checking. TRBV21-1 is classified as a pseudogene. This CDR3 has 14 amino acids. The chain's CDR3 is CASSKAQGSQPQHF.

The chain uses TRBV29-1 and TRBJ1-2. CDR3 length: 14 residues. Looked up from germline, CDR1 is SQVTM and CDR2 is ANQGSEA. This CDR3 reads CSVEGEWGDYGYTF.

The chain is built from TRBV4-3 and TRBJ1-1; TCRdb names TRBD1, which stays unverified in the absence of DNA. Germline CDR1 LGHNA, CDR2 YSLEER. The CDR3 has 18 residues. The CDR3 sequence: CASSQGRGRGFMNTEAFF.

The V call is TRBV29-1, the J call TRBJ1-2; TCRdb returns TRBD1, unconfirmable since there is no DNA. Germline-derived CDR1 and CDR2 are SQVTM and ANQGSEA. The CDR3 has 16 residues. The CDR3 is CSVGGTGELEPYGYTF.

The CDR3 spells CAISESRQGNQPQHF. The V and J genes are TRBV10-3 and TRBJ1-5; absent DNA, TCRdb's TRBD1 call cannot be checked. Germline V gives CDR1 ENHRY, CDR2 SYGVKD. CDR3 length equals 15 residues.

This sequence joins TRBV28 and TRBJ2-7; TCRdb designates TRBD1, a call that cannot be tested without DNA. Germline-derived CDR1 and CDR2 are MDHEN and SYDVKM. The CDR3 length is 18 residues. CDR3 protein: CASSRVSKVALPGYEQYF.

This chain uses TRBV28 with TRBJ1-2. There are 14 residues in the CDR3. CDR1 is MDHEN and CDR2 is SYDVKM in the germline V gene. CDR3 residues: CASSLAPSGLGYTF.

V gene TRBV11-2 combines with J gene TRBJ2-3. The CDR3 is 13 amino acids. Germline CDR1 reads SGHAT; CDR2 reads FQNNGV. The CDR3 sequence is CASSPESSDTQYF.

The V and J genes are TRBV29-1 and TRBJ2-5; the TCRdb D gene call, TRBD1, has no DNA to confirm it. Germline loops: CDR1 SQVTM, CDR2 ANQGSEA. This CDR3 has 13 residues. CDR3 sequence: CSVARGQQETQYF. The full variable domain, rest sourced from reference TRBV29-1 and TRBJ2-5, is SAVISQKPSRDICQRGTSLTIQCQVDSQVTMMFWYRQQPGQSLTLIATANQGSEATYESGFVIDKFPISRPNLTFSTLTVSNMSPEDSSIYLCSVARGQQETQYFGPGTRLLVL.

The chain joins TRBV5-5 to TRBJ2-7; TCRdb returns TRBD2, unconfirmable since there is no DNA. Germline values: CDR1 SGHKS, CDR2 YYEKEE (reference sequence). CDR3 size: 13 residues. CDR3 loop: CASRDGLSYEQYF.

V usage is TRBV15 and J usage is TRBJ1-6; TCRdb names TRBD1, which stays unverified in the absence of DNA. Germline V gene data show CDR1 as LNHNV and CDR2 as YYDKDF (reference sequence). CDR3 length: 16 residues. CDR3 in amino acids: CATSFRVTGLNSPLHF. Supplemented by reference TRBV15 and TRBJ1-6, the full variable domain reads DAMVIQNPRYQVTQFGKPVTLSCSQTLNHNVMYWYQQKSSQAPKLLFHYYDKDFNNEADTPDNFQSRRPNTSFCFLDIRSPGLGDTAMYLCATSFRVTGLNSPLHFGNGTRLTVT.

The J gene is TRBJ2-3, the V gene TRBV7-3; TCRdb's assignment of TRBD1 cannot be checked, as there is no DNA. CDR1 and CDR2 (germline): SGHTA, FQGTGA. The CDR3 totals 16 residues. CDR3 amino acids: CASSLLPGSGTDTQYF.

This chain uses TRBV3-1 with TRBJ2-3; TCRdb's D gene call, TRBD2, goes unchecked for lack of DNA. Germline values: CDR1 LGHDT, CDR2 YNNKEL (reference sequence). This CDR3 is built from 16 residues. CDR3 sequence: CASSSGGSMRTDTQYF.

V usage is TRBV29-1 and J usage is TRBJ2-7. The length of the CDR3 is 14 residues. Germline loops: CDR1 SQVTM, CDR2 ANQGSEA. The CDR3: CSVEDRGQNYEQYF.

This chain uses TRBV29-1 with TRBJ2-3. The CDR3 spans 11 residues. CDR1 and CDR2 (germline): SQVTM, ANQGSEA. The CDR3 protein is CSVAGADTQYF.

The chain links TRBV28 to TRBJ2-6; TCRdb's D call, TRBD1, is unchecked because there is no DNA. The CDR3 spans 17 residues. Germline CDR1 is MDHEN and CDR2 is SYDVKM. The CDR3: CASRPGTGASGANVLTF. The full variable domain, rest sourced from reference TRBV28 and TRBJ2-6, is DVKVTQSSRYLVKRTGEKVFLECVQDMDHENMFWYRQDPGLGLRLIYFSYDVKMKEKGDIPEGYSVSREKKERFSLILESASTNQTSMYLCASRPGTGASGANVLTFGAGSRLTVL.

This rearrangement joins TRBV4-3 to TRBJ2-3; no DNA is available, so the TRBD1 call from TCRdb remains unchecked. Germline CDR1 LGHNA, CDR2 YSLEER. This CDR3 has 18 residues. The CDR3 sequence: CASSQDPLAGAATDTQYF.

This chain connects TRBV3-1 to TRBJ2-7; with no DNA, the TCRdb D assignment of TRBD2 cannot be verified. From germline, CDR1 is LGHDT and CDR2 YNNKEL (reference sequence). This CDR3 region has 16 residues. CDR3 protein: CASSQEPEVILDEQYF.

The V gene is TRBV7-9, the J gene TRBJ1-5; absent DNA, TCRdb's TRBD1 call cannot be checked. Germline CDR1 is SEHNR and CDR2 is FQNEAQ (reference sequence). The CDR3 is 16 residues long. This chain's CDR3 is CASSLAWGPDNQPQHF.

V usage is TRBV29-1 and J usage is TRBJ1-2; TCRdb returns TRBD1, unconfirmable since there is no DNA. Germline values: CDR1 SQVTM, CDR2 ANQGSEA. This CDR3 has 13 amino acids. The chain's CDR3 is CSVDPGTGEGYTF.

V and J are TRBV9 and TRBJ2-4. The CDR3 is 17 residues long. The germline V gene encodes CDR1 SGDLS and CDR2 YYNGEE. The CDR3 reads CASSVDEIAPTKNIQYF.

This chain links TRBV29-1 with TRBJ2-1; TCRdb returns TRBD2, unconfirmable since there is no DNA. The CDR3 covers 14 residues. Germline-derived CDR1 and CDR2 are SQVTM and ANQGSEA. CDR3 protein: CSALGAGGSNEQFF.

The chain couples TRBV29-1 to TRBJ2-2. The CDR3 covers 13 residues. The germline V gene has CDR1 SQVTM and CDR2 ANQGSEA. The CDR3 spells CSVENENTGELFF.

The rearrangement links TRBV7-6 to TRBJ2-1; absent DNA, TCRdb's TRBD1 call cannot be checked. Germline V gene lookup returns CDR1 SGHVS and CDR2 FNYEAQ. CDR3 size: 14 residues. CDR3 protein: CASSLGRGINEQFF.

The V call is TRBV5-6, the J call TRBJ2-4; TCRdb gives TRBD1 as the D gene, but with no DNA this cannot be confirmed. CDR3 length equals 18 residues. Germline loops: CDR1 SGHDT, CDR2 YYEEEE. CDR3 amino acids: CASSLGGPGGLAKNIQYF.

The chain joins TRBV28 to TRBJ1-5. The germline V gene encodes CDR1 MDHEN and CDR2 SYDVKM. This CDR3 has 12 amino acids. The CDR3 sequence is CASEEDNQPQHF.